The 14 T cell receptor beta chains below all came from one sample that was sequenced in a study of OX40 agonist ivuxolimab in advanced cancers. The repertoire was sequenced with immunoSEQ multiplex PCR; TCRdb's copy has only in-frame clones and lacks some. The data contain 90,000 to 100,000 clones, 91% of them seen just once; the ten biggest clones take up roughly 2.6%. The specimen was CD4+ or CD8+ T cells sorted from blood, collected in a trial of the OX40 agonist ivuxolimab. The receptors shown here come from an adult with an advanced solid tumor such as melanoma, head and neck, liver or kidney cancer.

CDR3 in amino acids: CASRRGDTQYF. The CDR3 DNA is TGTGCCAGCCGACGGGGCGATACGCAGTATTTT. The V and J genes are TRBV11-3 and TRBJ2-3; either TRBD1 or TRBD2 may supply D (5 bases each). The germline CDR1 and CDR2 sequences are SGHNT and YENEEA. The CDR3 is 11 amino acids. V dropped 8 bases and J dropped 6 bases, with 9 bases sitting between them.

The rearrangement joins TRBV15 to TRBJ2-1; D remains unclear. The CDR3 is made up of 14 amino acids. Per the germline V gene, CDR1 is LNHNV and CDR2 is YYDKDF (reference sequence). Trimming cost V 5 bases and J 3 bases, with 11 bases left between them. The CDR3, as DNA: TGTGCCACCAGCCCGGACGGATACTACAATGAGCAGTTCTTC. This codes for CATSPDGYYNEQFF.

The rearrangement links TRBV5-1 to TRBJ2-7, with TRBD1 identical over 7 bases. Germline CDR1 and CDR2: SGHRS and YFSETQ. This CDR3 comprises 14 residues. Unmatched junction bases numbered 8, after V lost 1 base and J lost 7 bases. For the CDR3, the DNA is TGCGCCAGCAGCTTGCCCGGGACAGTGGGAGAGCAGTACTTC. It encodes CASSLPGTVGEQYF.

This chain joins TRBV25-1 and TRBJ2-3, with D tentatively TRBD2 (5 bases). The CDR3 runs 13 residues. CDR1 and CDR2 (germline): MGHDK, SYGVNS. V was trimmed by 7 bases and J by 5 bases, leaving 13 bases between them. CDR3 sequence: CASTTGSGDTQYF. In DNA form, the CDR3 reads TGTGCCAGCACAACGGGGTCGGGAGATACGCAGTATTTT.

The chain combines TRBV19 with TRBJ1-1, with D perhaps matching TRBD1 (6 bases). This CDR3 contains 13 residues. V was pared by 6 bases and J by 0 bases, with 8 bases between. CDR1 is LNHDA and CDR2 is SQIVND in the germline V gene (reference sequence). The CDR3 loop is CASSRTVNTEAFF. As DNA, the CDR3 is TGTGCCAGTAGCCGGACAGTGAACACTGAAGCTTTCTTT.

The chain joins TRBV19 to TRBJ2-5, with D hard to call. V was pared by 5 bases and J by 4 bases, with 11 bases between. CDR1 and CDR2 from the germline V gene are LNHDA and SQIVND (reference sequence). CDR3 length: 13 residues. Here the CDR3 reads CASSPLGVETQYF. For the CDR3, the DNA is TGTGCCAGTAGTCCTCTAGGAGTAGAGACCCAGTACTTC.

For the CDR3, the DNA is TGTGCCAGCAGCCAAGTAGGGACTACAGAGTATTTT. Its protein is CASSQVGTTEYF. This chain uses TRBV4-2 with TRBJ2-3; 7 positions match TRBD2. The CDR3 is 12 amino acids. V lost 1 base to trimming and J lost 13 bases; unmatched junction nucleotides: 5. Germline assignment: CDR1 LGHNA and CDR2 YNFKEQ.

The chain has TRBV5-1 and TRBJ2-7; TRBD1 matches 7 bases. J lost 3 bases, V lost 4 bases, and 7 bases had no gene match. Germline CDR1 and CDR2: SGHRS and YFSETQ. The CDR3 length is 14 residues. CDR3 nucleotide sequence: TGCGCCAGCAGCCTCTGGACAGGTATCTACGAGCAGTACTTC. It yields the protein CASSLWTGIYEQYF. Supplemented by reference TRBV5-1 and TRBJ2-7, the full variable domain reads KAGVTQTPRYLIKTRGQQVTLSCSPISGHRSVSWYQQTPGQGLQFLFEYFSETQRNKGNFPGRFSGRQFSNSRSEMNVSTLELGDSALYLCASSLWTGIYEQYFGPGTRLTVT.

The chain uses TRBV28 and TRBJ2-7; the D gene is possibly TRBD2 (5 bases). Germline V gives CDR1 MDHEN, CDR2 SYDVKM. V dropped 4 bases and J dropped 5 bases, with 18 bases sitting between them. The CDR3 runs to 15 residues. This CDR3 is CASSSTFGIVHEQYF. CDR3 nucleotide sequence: TGTGCCAGCAGTTCCACCTTCGGGATCGTCCACGAGCAGTACTTC.

The chain uses TRBV18 and TRBJ1-1; tentative D call: TRBD1 (6 bases). This CDR3 comprises 14 residues. V was cut by 6 bases and J by 1 base, with 12 bases left in between. In germline, CDR1 is KGHSH, CDR2 LQKENI. The CDR3 sequence is CASSPTGPNTEAFF. The CDR3 bases are TGTGCCAGCTCGCCGACAGGACCGAACACTGAAGCTTTCTTT.

This clone has just one count. Germline is not matched at one junction end, which may reflect a read error. The chain uses TRBV5-1 and TRBJ2-2; no definite D call. Looked up from germline, CDR1 is SGHRS and CDR2 is YFSETQ. The CDR3 runs 16 residues. The CDR3 spells CASSLEGPSKTGELFF. CDR3 sequence (DNA): TGCGCCAGCAGCTTGGAAGGTCCCTCGAAGACCGGGGAGCTGTTTTTT.

The rearrangement uses TRBV27 and TRBJ1-5, with TRBD1 matching 9 bases. Germline V gene sequence: CDR1 MNHEY, CDR2 SMNVEV (reference sequence). V lost 5 bases, J lost 6 bases, and 5 bases stayed unmatched. The CDR3 is made up of 14 amino acids. The CDR3, as DNA: TGTGCCAGCAGTGACAGGGGGAAGGGTCAGCCCCAGCATTTT. Protein sequence: CASSDRGKGQPQHF.

This chain connects TRBV5-1 to TRBJ2-1; tentatively, D is TRBD1 (6 bases). This CDR3 spans 15 amino acids. Germline loops: CDR1 SGHRS, CDR2 YFSETQ. V was clipped by 4 bases and J by 9 bases, with 20 bases between them. CDR3 DNA: TGCGCCAGCAGCATCAGCCAGGGGAACGTGCCTGAGCAGTTCTTC. Translated: CASSISQGNVPEQFF.

This chain uses TRBV28 with TRBJ1-2, with unresolved D. V was cut by 5 bases and J by 3 bases, with 13 bases left in between. The V gene's germline CDR1 is MDHEN and CDR2 SYDVKM. The CDR3 totals 14 residues. CDR3 nucleotides: TGTGCCAGCAGTGCCTTTGGAGAGTACTATGGCTACACCTTC. This gives the protein CASSAFGEYYGYTF.